Listed here are 26 T cell receptor beta chains from one sample, sequenced in a study of cytomegalovirus exposure and HLA in healthy donors. Using immunoSEQ multiplex PCR, the repertoire was profiled, and TCRdb retains in-frame clones only, with some absent. Of some 260,000 clones in the sample, about 90% were seen once. Sequencing was carried out using PBMCs. These receptors were collected from a man between 18 and 35 years old in good health and CMV-seropositive.

The chain joins TRBV18 to TRBJ2-1, with D possibly being TRBD1 (6 bases). CDR1 KGHSH and CDR2 LQKENI come from the germline V gene. CDR3 size: 14 residues. Trimming took off 6 bases at V and 6 bases at J, with 15 bases between the two ends. DNA of the CDR3: TGTGCCAGCTCTCCCCTGAGACAGGCCAATGAGCAGTTCTTC. This codes for CASSPLRQANEQFF.

The CDR3 coding sequence is TGTGCCAGCACACGGAATGGCTACACCTTC. Translation: CASTRNGYTF. V and J are TRBV6-1 and TRBJ1-2, with D unclear. CDR3 length: 10 amino acids. Trimming cost V 7 bases and J 6 bases, with 6 bases left between them. Germline V lookup: CDR1 MNHNS, CDR2 SASEGT.

This chain uses TRBV6-1 with TRBJ2-5; 14 positions agree with TRBD2. Germline CDR1 reads MNHNS; CDR2 reads SASEGT. The CDR3 sequence is 18 residues long. V lost 1 base to trimming and J lost 4 bases; unmatched junction nucleotides: 8. This CDR3 is CASSEVPGLAGVRETQYF. The DNA for the CDR3 is TGTGCCAGCAGTGAAGTTCCGGGACTAGCGGGAGTAAGAGAGACCCAGTACTTC.

V and J are TRBV9 and TRBJ2-7, with 8 bases matching TRBD2. Germline loops: CDR1 SGDLS, CDR2 YYNGEE. The V and J ends lost 2 bases and 0 bases, in that order; junction bases with no gene match: 1. CDR3 length: 14 amino acids. CDR3 sequence (DNA): TGTGCCAGCAGCGTGACTAGCGACTCCTACGAGCAGTACTTC. This translates into CASSVTSDSYEQYF.

The chain employs TRBV6-4 and TRBJ2-1, with 8 positions matching TRBD1. V lost 4 bases and J lost 4; bases outside the gene matches: 6. The CDR3 is 15 residues long. Germline V CDR1 and CDR2: MRHNA, SNTAGT. CDR3 sequence reads: CASSGGQGQYNEQFF. CDR3 sequence (DNA): TGTGCCAGCAGTGGAGGACAGGGACAATACAATGAGCAGTTCTTC.

For the CDR3, the DNA is TGTGCCAGCAGTCGACAGGGGAATCAGCCCCAGCATTTT. It is translated as CASSRQGNQPQHF. The gene calls are TRBV2 and TRBJ1-5, with TRBD1 matching 8 bases. Germline V gene lookup returns CDR1 SNHLY and CDR2 FYNNEI. V lost 5 bases, J lost 4 bases, and 1 base stayed unmatched. This CDR3 spans 13 amino acids.

Here the CDR3 DNA reads TGTGCCAGCAGCGCGGGCCCGGACTCTGGAAACACCATATATTTT. Protein product: CASSAGPDSGNTIYF. This chain links TRBV9 with TRBJ1-3; no definite D call. CDR1 and CDR2 from the germline V gene are SGDLS and YYNGEE. The CDR3 spans 15 residues. The V end lost 3 bases, the J end lost 0 bases, and 10 bases lay between the germline ends.

The rearrangement uses TRBV7-6 and TRBJ2-7; D might be TRBD2 (6 bases). CDR1 SGHVS and CDR2 FNYEAQ come from the germline V gene. The CDR3 covers 15 residues. V was pared by 4 bases and J by 3 bases, with 16 bases between. The CDR3 DNA reads as TGTGCCAGCAGCTCGAATACGGGACTCCACTACGAGCAGTACTTC. This encodes CASSSNTGLHYEQYF.

The rearrangement links TRBV4-1 to TRBJ1-5; a possible D gene is TRBD1 (6 bases). The V end was cut by 0 bases, the J end by 1 base, with 10 bases between. Looked up from germline, CDR1 is MGHRA and CDR2 is YSYEKL. The CDR3 consists of 16 residues. CDR3 in DNA: TGCGCCAGCAGCCAAGATTTCGGGGGCAGCAATCAGCCCCAGCATTTT. It translates to CASSQDFGGSNQPQHF.

This clone was counted a few times. Other DNA variants within this sample encode the same CDR3. CDR3 residues: CASSFSGSSYNEQFF. The CDR3 DNA reads TGCGCCAGCAGCTTTAGCGGAAGCTCCTACAATGAGCAGTTCTTC. J is TRBJ2-1 and V is TRBV5-1; maybe TRBD2 (6 bases). V was shortened by 2 bases and J by 0 bases, with 9 bases between the two germline ends. Per germline, CDR1 SGHRS and CDR2 YFSETQ. This CDR3 comprises 15 residues.

This chain connects TRBV10-1 to TRBJ1-5, with TRBD1 matching over 7 bases. Losses at the gene ends were 3 bases for V and 5 bases for J; bases not matched to a gene: 4. Germline values: CDR1 WNHNN, CDR2 SYGVQD (reference sequence). This CDR3 spans 14 amino acids. CDR3 DNA sequence: TGCGCCAGCAGTGATGGGACAGATTATCAGCCCCAGCATTTT. Amino acids: CASSDGTDYQPQHF.

The chain has TRBV10-3 and TRBJ2-2; D may match TRBD1 or TRBD2 (5 bases each). Trimming stripped 6 bases from V and 3 bases from J, with 11 bases between. The germline gives CDR1 ENHRY, CDR2 SYGVKD. CDR3 length: 14 amino acids. The CDR3 DNA reads TGTGCCATCAGACGGGACCCCGACACCGGGGAGCTGTTTTTT. Its translation: CAIRRDPDTGELFF.

This clone was recorded a few times. Other DNA sequences in the sample encode the same CDR3. The chain recombines TRBV5-1 with TRBJ1-1, with D unresolved. Trimming stripped 0 bases from V and 4 bases from J, with 10 bases between. Germline V gene data show CDR1 as SGHRS and CDR2 as YFSETQ. This CDR3 comprises 14 residues. This CDR3 is CASSLELGGTEAFF. CDR3 bases: TGCGCCAGCAGCTTGGAACTCGGTGGCACTGAAGCTTTCTTT.

The chain combines TRBV7-3 with TRBJ2-3; 9 bases match TRBD1. V shed 3 bases, J shed 4 bases, and the junction held 8 bases outside the gene matches. This CDR3 region has 16 residues. Germline values: CDR1 SGHTA, CDR2 FQGTGA. The DNA of the CDR3 is TGTGCCAGCAGCTTCTTAGGACAGGGGATTGCAGATACGCAGTATTTT. Translation gives CASSFLGQGIADTQYF.

This clone was counted once. V is TRBV6-5 and J is TRBJ2-7, with TRBD2 matching over 8 bases. Per germline, CDR1 MNHEY and CDR2 SVGAGI. V lost 3 bases, J lost 2 bases, and 6 bases stayed unmatched. CDR3 size: 15 residues. DNA for the CDR3: TGTGCCAGCAGTTATTCCGGACTAGCTACCTACGAGCAGTACTTC. Residues: CASSYSGLATYEQYF.

The V gene is TRBV6-1, the J gene TRBJ1-5; the D is unclear. CDR1 and CDR2 (germline): MNHNS, SASEGT. The CDR3 sequence is 17 residues long. With 0 bases removed from V and 2 bases from J, the gap between germline ends came to 14 bases. CDR3 DNA: TGTGCCAGCAGTGAAGCTCGGGAGGGATGGCGCAATCAGCCCCAGCATTTT. Its translation: CASSEAREGWRNQPQHF.

V is TRBV28 and J is TRBJ2-2; D is unresolved. The germline V and J ends were trimmed by 6 bases and 9 bases, with 11 bases remaining between them. The CDR3 has 12 amino acids. Germline V CDR1 and CDR2: MDHEN, SYDVKM. In nucleotides, the CDR3 is TGTGCCAGCAGCCCTCCAGGAAGGGAGCTGTTTTTT. Its protein is CASSPPGRELFF. Drawing the rest from reference TRBV28 and TRBJ2-2, the complete variable domain is DVKVTQSSRYLVKRTGEKVFLECVQDMDHENMFWYRQDPGLGLRLIYFSYDVKMKEKGDIPEGYSVSREKKERFSLILESASTNQTSMYLCASSPPGRELFFGEGSRLTVL.

The rearrangement links TRBV18 to TRBJ1-2; 7 positions agree with TRBD1. V gave up 2 bases and J gave up 4 bases; unmatched junction bases: 7. CDR1 KGHSH and CDR2 LQKENI come from the germline V gene. The CDR3 is 15 amino acids. CDR3 in amino acids: CASSPARQGVYGYTF. CDR3 coding DNA: TGTGCCAGCTCACCAGCGAGACAGGGTGTCTATGGCTACACCTTC.

The chain combines TRBV2 with TRBJ2-1, with D possibly TRBD2 on 6 matching bases. Germline V lookup: CDR1 SNHLY, CDR2 FYNNEI. The germline V and J ends were trimmed by 5 bases and 6 bases, with 17 bases remaining between them. The CDR3 length is 15 residues. Here the CDR3 DNA reads TGTGCCAGCAGTCAACTGAGCGGAGGGGCCAATGAGCAGTTCTTC. This sequence encodes CASSQLSGGANEQFF.

The chain is built from TRBV6-1 and TRBJ1-5; no clear D gene. The germline CDR1 and CDR2 sequences are MNHNS and SASEGT. This CDR3 is built from 16 residues. V was clipped by 4 bases and J by 0 bases, with 13 bases between them. This CDR3 reads CASSGQPTYSNQPQHF. CDR3 nucleotides: TGTGCCAGCAGTGGGCAGCCAACTTATAGCAATCAGCCCCAGCATTTT.

The chain is built from TRBV9 and TRBJ1-2; 8 bases line up with TRBD1. CDR3 length: 15 amino acids. Germline V CDR1 and CDR2: SGDLS, YYNGEE. J was trimmed by 7 bases and V by 3 bases; bases with no gene match: 11. CDR3 DNA sequence: TGTGCCAGCAGCGCGACTCAGACAGGGGCGGTTGGCTACACCTTC. It specifies CASSATQTGAVGYTF.

The chain couples TRBV2 to TRBJ2-4; TRBD2 matches at 11 bases. CDR1 is SNHLY and CDR2 is FYNNEI in the germline V gene. The trim removed 1 base at V and 4 bases at J, leaving 3 bases unmatched. The CDR3 extends over 16 amino acids. The DNA for the CDR3 is TGTGCCAGCAGTGAAGAGGTAGCGGGGGGGAAAAACATTCAGTACTTC. It is translated as CASSEEVAGGKNIQYF.

This clone was seen a few times. CDR3 loop: CASSPDRETDTQYF. As DNA, the CDR3 is TGTGCCAGCAGTCCGGACAGGGAAACAGATACGCAGTATTTT. The V gene is TRBV2, the J gene TRBJ2-3; 8 bases match TRBD1. Germline CDR1 is SNHLY and CDR2 is FYNNEI. V was clipped by 5 bases and J by 3 bases; unmatched bases: 4. The CDR3 loop spans 14 amino acids.

The chain links TRBV5-1 to TRBJ2-1; 7 bases fit TRBD2. This CDR3 region has 14 residues. Unmatched junction bases numbered 8, after V lost 2 bases and J lost 9 bases. Per germline, CDR1 SGHRS and CDR2 YFSETQ. CDR3 nucleotide sequence: TGCGCCAGCAGCTTAAGTACTAGCGTTTCTGAGCAGTTCTTC. This codes for CASSLSTSVSEQFF.

The V gene is TRBV19, the J gene TRBJ2-7; 13 bases are a match to TRBD2. The CDR3 is 15 amino acids. CDR1 LNHDA and CDR2 SQIVND come from the germline V gene (reference sequence). With V trimmed by 5 bases and J by 7 bases, 8 bases remained unmatched. The CDR3 sequence: CASSSLAGGPGEQYF. The CDR3 DNA is TGTGCCAGTAGTTCACTAGCGGGAGGGCCGGGAGAGCAGTACTTC.

The V gene is TRBV4-3, the J gene TRBJ2-7, with TRBD2 identical over 7 bases. There are 17 residues in the CDR3. Per germline, CDR1 LGHNA and CDR2 YSLEER. The junction had 12 bases not matched to a gene; V was cut back by 0 bases and J by 4 bases. This chain's CDR3 is CASSQEGLGGRYYEQYF. For the CDR3, the DNA is TGCGCCAGCAGCCAAGAAGGGCTCGGCGGGAGATATTACGAGCAGTACTTC.